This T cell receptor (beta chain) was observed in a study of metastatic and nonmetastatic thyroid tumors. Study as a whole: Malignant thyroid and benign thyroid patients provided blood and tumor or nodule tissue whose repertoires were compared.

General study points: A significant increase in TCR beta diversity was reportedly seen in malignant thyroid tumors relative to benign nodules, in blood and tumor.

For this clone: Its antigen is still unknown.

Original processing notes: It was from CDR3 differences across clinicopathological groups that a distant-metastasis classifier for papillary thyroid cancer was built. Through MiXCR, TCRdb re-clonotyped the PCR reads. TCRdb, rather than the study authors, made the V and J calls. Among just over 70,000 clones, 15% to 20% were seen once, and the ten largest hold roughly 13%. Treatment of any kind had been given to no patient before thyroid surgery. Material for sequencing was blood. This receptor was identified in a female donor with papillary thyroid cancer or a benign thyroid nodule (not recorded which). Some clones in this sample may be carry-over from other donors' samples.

Written as DNA, the CDR3 is TGCAGTGCTAGACCCTCGGGACAGGGTATGGCACCCCTCCACTTT. Translation gives CSARPSGQGMAPLHF. The chain combines TRBV20-1 with TRBJ1-6, with 9 nucleotides matching TRBD1. The J segment lost 11 bases and the V segment lost 2 bases, leaving 10 bases of the junction unmatched. Germline V gives CDR1 DFQATT, CDR2 SNEGSKA (reference sequence). The length of the CDR3 is 15 residues.